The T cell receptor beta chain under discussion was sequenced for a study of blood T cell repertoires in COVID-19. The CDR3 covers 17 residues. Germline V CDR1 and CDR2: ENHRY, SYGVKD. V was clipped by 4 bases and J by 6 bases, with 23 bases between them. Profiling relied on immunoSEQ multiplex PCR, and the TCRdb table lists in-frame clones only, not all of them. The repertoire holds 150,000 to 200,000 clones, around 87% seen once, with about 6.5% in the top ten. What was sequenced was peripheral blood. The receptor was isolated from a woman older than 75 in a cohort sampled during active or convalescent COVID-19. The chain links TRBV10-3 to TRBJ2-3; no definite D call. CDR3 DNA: TGTGCCATCAGTGGGCACGACCCAGCCCGACGACTTGATACGCAGTATTTT. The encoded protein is CAISGHDPARRLDTQYF.